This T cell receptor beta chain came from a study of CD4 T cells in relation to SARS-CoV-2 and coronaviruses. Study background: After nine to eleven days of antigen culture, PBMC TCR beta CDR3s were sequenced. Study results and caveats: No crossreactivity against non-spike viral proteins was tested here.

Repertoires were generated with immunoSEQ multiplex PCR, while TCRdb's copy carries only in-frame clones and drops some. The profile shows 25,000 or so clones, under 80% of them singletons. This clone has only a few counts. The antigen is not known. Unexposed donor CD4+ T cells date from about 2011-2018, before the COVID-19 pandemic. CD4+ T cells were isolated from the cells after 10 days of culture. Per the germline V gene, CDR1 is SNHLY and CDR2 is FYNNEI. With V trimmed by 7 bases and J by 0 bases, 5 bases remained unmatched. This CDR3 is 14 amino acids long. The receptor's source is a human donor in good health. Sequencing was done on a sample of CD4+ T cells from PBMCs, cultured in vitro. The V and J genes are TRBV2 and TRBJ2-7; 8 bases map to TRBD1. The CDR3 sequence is CASTGTGISYEQYF. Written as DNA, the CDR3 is TGTGCCAGCACCGGGACAGGCATCTCCTACGAGCAGTACTTC.